The source of this T cell receptor (beta chain) is a study of CD8 T cells in ankylosing spondylitis. General observations from the study: Apparently characteristic of ankylosing spondylitis blood was a TCR beta motif (about eight highly homologous variants). Some motif variants were previously reported in reactive arthritis synovial fluid and blood. Disease-associated clones were reportedly significantly overrepresented in matched ankylosing spondylitis synovial fluid.

This clonotype was observed many times. The antigen remains unidentified. The CDR3 runs to 16 residues. The junction had 12 bases not matched to a gene; V was cut back by 4 bases and J by 3 bases. Germline V gene data show CDR1 as SGHRS and CDR2 as YFSETQ. One entry per CDR3 protein, called by TCRdb with MiXCR from the 5' RACE reads. The data show roughly 700,000 distinct CDR3 sequences, roughly 19% seen once. Sequences were obtained from blood, either unsorted or a sorted T cell fraction (not recorded which). This clonotype originated in a male donor with ankylosing spondylitis. The genes are TRBV5-1 and TRBJ2-7, with 8 bases that match TRBD2. CDR3 in amino acids: CASSPTAAGGRYEQYF. CDR3 bases: TGCGCCAGCAGCCCCACGGCGGCGGGAGGACGCTACGAGCAGTACTTC.